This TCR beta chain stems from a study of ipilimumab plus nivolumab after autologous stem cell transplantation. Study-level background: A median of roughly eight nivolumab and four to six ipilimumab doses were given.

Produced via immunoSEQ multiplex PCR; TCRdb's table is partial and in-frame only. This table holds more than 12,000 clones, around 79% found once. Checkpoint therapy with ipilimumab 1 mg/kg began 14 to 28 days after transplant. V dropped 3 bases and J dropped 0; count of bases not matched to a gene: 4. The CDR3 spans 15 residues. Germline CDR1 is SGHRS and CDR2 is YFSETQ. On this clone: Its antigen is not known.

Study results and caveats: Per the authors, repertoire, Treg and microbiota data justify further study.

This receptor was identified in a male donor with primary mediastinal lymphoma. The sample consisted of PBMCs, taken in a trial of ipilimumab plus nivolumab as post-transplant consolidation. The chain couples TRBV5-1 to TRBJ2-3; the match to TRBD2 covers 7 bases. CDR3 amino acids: CASSWGGTSTDTQYF. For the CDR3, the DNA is TGCGCCAGCAGCTGGGGAGGGACTAGCACAGATACGCAGTATTTT.